A selection of T cell receptor beta chains follows, all from one sample in a study of identical twins. TCRdb redid the calling of the 5' RACE reads with MiXCR, one entry per CDR3 protein. Counted here are 400,000 to 500,000 distinct CDR3 sequences, more than 13% occurring once; the ten biggest clones make up approximately 1%. The same data also went into a second study, on yellow fever vaccine responses in identical twins.

Sequenced sample: CD4+ T cells sorted from blood. The origin of the receptors is a woman aged 18 to 35 in good health. The CDR3 runs from the conserved cysteine through the conserved F or W. D genes are given only for firm matches. Expanded clones are given a class, and other clones once, few, many or no size at all.

v_gene,d_gene,j_gene,abundance,CDR3aa,CDR3nt
TRBV9,NA,TRBJ2-5,NA,CASSVGFKETQYF,TGTGCCAGCAGCGTAGGTTTCAAAGAGACCCAGTACTTC
TRBV6-1,NA,TRBJ2-5,few,CASRGFFLQETQYF,TGTGCCAGCAGGGGATTCTTCTTACAAGAGACCCAGTACTTC
TRBV5-1,NA,TRBJ1-6,few,CASRQGTHNSPLHF,TGCGCCAGCCGGCAGGGGACCCATAATTCACCCCTCCACTTT
TRBV29-1,NA,TRBJ2-7,NA,CSAIGTVYEQYF,TGCAGCGCCATCGGGACCGTCTACGAGCAGTACTTC
TRBV7-2,TRBD2,TRBJ2-3,few,CASSLAQAGGQLSTDTQYF,TGTGCCAGCAGCTTAGCGCAAGCGGGGGGACAACTGAGCACAGATACGCAGTATTTT
TRBV5-1,TRBD2,TRBJ2-5,few,CASSLRGGGQETQYF,TGCGCCAGCAGCTTGAGGGGCGGGGGACAAGAGACCCAGTACTTC
TRBV12-3/TRBV12-4,NA,TRBJ2-5,many,CASSSTGKETQYF,TGTGCCAGCAGCTCCACAGGGAAAGAGACCCAGTACTTC
TRBV11-3,TRBD2,TRBJ2-3,NA,CASSLGLAEVDTQYF,TGTGCCAGCAGCTTAGGACTAGCGGAGGTTGATACGCAGTATTTT
TRBV19,TRBD2,TRBJ2-7,NA,CASSIGTIRGEQYF,TGTGCCAGTAGTATTGGGACTATCCGCGGGGAGCAGTACTTC
TRBV7-9,TRBD1,TRBJ2-2,NA,CASSDGTGTNTGELFF,TGTGCCAGCAGCGATGGGACAGGGACGAACACCGGGGAGCTGTTTTTT